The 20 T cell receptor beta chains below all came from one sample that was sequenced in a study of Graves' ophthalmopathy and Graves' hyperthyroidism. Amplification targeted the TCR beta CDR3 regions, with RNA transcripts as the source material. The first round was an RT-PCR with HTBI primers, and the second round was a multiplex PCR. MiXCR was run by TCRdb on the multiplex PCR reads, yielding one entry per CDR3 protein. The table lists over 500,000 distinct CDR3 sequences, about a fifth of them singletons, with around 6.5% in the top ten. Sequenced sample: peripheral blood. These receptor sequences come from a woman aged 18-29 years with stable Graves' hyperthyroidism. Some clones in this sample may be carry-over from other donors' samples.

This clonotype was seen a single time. CDR3: CAWSVDGSYEQYF. The CDR3 DNA reads as TGTGCCTGGAGTGTAGACGGCTCCTACGAGCAGTACTTC. The V and J genes are TRBV30 and TRBJ2-7; D gene uncertain. The V end lost 0 bases, the J end lost 0 bases, and 6 bases lay between the germline ends. Germline loops: CDR1 GTSNPN, CDR2 SVGIG (reference sequence). The CDR3 has 13 residues.

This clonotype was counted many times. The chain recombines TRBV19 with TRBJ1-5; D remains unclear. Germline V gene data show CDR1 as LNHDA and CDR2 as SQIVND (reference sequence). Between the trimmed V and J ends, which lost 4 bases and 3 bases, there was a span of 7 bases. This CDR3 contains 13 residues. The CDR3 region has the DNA TGTGCCAGTAGTACCCACCTCAATCAGCCCCAGCATTTT. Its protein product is CASSTHLNQPQHF.

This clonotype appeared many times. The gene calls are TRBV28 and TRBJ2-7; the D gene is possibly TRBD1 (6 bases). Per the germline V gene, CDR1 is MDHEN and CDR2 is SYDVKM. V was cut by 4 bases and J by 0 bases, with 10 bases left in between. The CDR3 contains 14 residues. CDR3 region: CASSSPGHSYEQYF. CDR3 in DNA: TGTGCCAGCAGTTCACCGGGACACTCCTACGAGCAGTACTTC.

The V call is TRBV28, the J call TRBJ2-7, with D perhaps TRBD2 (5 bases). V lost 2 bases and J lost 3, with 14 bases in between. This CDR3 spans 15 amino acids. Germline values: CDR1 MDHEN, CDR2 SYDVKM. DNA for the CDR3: TGTGCCAGCAGTTTAAGGGCTAGCTGGGACTACGAGCAGTACTTC. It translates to CASSLRASWDYEQYF.

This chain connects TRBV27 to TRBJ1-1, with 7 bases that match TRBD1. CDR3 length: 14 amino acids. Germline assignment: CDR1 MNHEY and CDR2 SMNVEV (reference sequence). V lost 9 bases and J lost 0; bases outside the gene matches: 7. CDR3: CASFAGTVNTEAFF. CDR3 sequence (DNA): TGTGCCAGTTTTGCCGGGACAGTGAACACTGAAGCTTTCTTT.

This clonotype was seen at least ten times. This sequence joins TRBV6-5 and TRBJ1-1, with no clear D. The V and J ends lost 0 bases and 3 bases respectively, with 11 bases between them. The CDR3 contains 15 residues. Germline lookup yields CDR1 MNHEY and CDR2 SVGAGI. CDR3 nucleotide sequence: TGTGCCAGCAGTTACTCGAAGGGTGGGCACACTGAAGCTTTCTTT. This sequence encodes CASSYSKGGHTEAFF.

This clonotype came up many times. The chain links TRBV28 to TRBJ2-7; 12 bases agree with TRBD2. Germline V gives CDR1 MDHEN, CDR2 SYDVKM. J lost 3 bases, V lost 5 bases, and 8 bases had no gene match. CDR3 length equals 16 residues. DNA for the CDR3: TGTGCCAGCAGTAGGACTAGCGGGGAATGGGACTACGAGCAGTACTTC. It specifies CASSRTSGEWDYEQYF.

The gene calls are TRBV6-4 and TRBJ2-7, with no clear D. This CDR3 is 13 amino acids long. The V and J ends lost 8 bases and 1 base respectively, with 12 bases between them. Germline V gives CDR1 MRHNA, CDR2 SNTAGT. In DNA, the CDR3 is TGTGCCAGCTGGCCGGGCTCATCCTACGAGCAGTACTTC. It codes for CASWPGSSYEQYF.

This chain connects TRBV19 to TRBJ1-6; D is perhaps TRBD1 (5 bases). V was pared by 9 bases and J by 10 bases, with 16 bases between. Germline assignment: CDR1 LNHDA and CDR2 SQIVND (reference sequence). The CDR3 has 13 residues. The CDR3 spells CASRDSIGSPLHF. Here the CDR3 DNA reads TGTGCCAGCCGGGACTCAATCGGATCACCCCTCCACTTT.

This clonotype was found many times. The CDR3 sequence is CASSPGTGKNIQYF. CDR3 DNA sequence: TGTGCCAGCAGCCCCGGGACAGGGAAAAACATTCAGTACTTC. The chain joins TRBV7-2 to TRBJ2-4; 9 nucleotides align to TRBD1. Germline CDR1 is SGHTA and CDR2 is FQGNSA. The J segment lost 4 bases and the V segment lost 5 bases, leaving 3 bases of the junction unmatched. This CDR3 comprises 14 residues.

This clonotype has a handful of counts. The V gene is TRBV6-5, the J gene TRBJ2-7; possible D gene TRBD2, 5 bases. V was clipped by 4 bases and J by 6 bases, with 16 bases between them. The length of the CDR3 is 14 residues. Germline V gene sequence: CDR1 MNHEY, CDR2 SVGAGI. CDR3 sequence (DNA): TGTGCCAGCAGTTCTACCGGGAACGCTCCCGAGCAGTACTTC. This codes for CASSSTGNAPEQYF.

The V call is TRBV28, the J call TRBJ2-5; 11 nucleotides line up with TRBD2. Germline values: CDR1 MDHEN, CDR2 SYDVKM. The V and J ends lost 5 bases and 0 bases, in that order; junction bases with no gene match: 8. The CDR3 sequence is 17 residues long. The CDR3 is CASSLRRLAGNQETQYF. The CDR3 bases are TGTGCCAGCAGTCTTAGAAGACTAGCGGGAAACCAAGAGACCCAGTACTTC.

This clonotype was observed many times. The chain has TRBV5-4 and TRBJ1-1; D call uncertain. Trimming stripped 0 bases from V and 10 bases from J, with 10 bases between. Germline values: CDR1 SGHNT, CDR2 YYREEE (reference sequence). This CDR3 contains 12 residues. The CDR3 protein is CASSLEGWGAFF. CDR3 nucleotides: TGTGCCAGCAGCTTGGAGGGCTGGGGAGCTTTCTTT.

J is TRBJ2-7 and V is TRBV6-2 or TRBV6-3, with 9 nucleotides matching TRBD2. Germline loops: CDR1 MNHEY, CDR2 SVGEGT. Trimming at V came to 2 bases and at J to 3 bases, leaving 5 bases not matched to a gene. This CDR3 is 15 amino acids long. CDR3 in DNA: TGTGCCAGCAGTTACGGAGCTAGCGGGATCTACGAGCAGTACTTC. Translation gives CASSYGASGIYEQYF.

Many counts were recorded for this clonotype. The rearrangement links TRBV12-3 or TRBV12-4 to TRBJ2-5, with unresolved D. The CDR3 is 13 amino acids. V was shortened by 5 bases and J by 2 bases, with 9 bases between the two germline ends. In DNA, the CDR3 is TGTGCCAGCAGTGTACCGCCTCAAGAGACCCAGTACTTC. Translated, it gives CASSVPPQETQYF.

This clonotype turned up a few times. This CDR3 is CASSWDNGPTEAFF. CDR3 nucleotide sequence: TGCGCCAGCAGCTGGGACAATGGGCCCACTGAAGCTTTCTTT. The V and J genes are TRBV5-1 and TRBJ1-1; tentatively, D is TRBD1 (6 bases). The V end lost 3 bases, the J end lost 4 bases, and 13 bases lay between the germline ends. The germline gives CDR1 SGHRS, CDR2 YFSETQ. This CDR3 has 14 residues.

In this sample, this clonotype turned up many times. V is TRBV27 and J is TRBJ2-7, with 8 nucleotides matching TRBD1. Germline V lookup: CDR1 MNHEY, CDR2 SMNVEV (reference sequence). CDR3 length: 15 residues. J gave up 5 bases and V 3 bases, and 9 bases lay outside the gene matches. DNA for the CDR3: TGTGCCAGCAGTTTTGAGTTCCGGACAGGGAACGAGCAGTACTTC. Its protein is CASSFEFRTGNEQYF.

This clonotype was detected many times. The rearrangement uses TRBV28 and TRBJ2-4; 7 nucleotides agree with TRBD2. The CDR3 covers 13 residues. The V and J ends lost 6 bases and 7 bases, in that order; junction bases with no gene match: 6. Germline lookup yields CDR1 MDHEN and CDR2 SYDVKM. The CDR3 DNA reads TGTGCCAGCAGGAACCTGGGGGGGAACATTCAGTACTTC. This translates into CASRNLGGNIQYF.

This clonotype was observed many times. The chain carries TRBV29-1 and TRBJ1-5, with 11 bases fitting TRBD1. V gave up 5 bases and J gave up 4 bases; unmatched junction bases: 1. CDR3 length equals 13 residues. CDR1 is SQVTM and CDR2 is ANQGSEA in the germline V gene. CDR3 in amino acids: CSVRDRGNQPQHF. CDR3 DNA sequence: TGCAGCGTTCGGGACAGGGGGAATCAGCCCCAGCATTTT. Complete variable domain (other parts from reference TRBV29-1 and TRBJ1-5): SAVISQKPSRDICQRGTSLTIQCQVDSQVTMMFWYRQQPGQSLTLIATANQGSEATYESGFVIDKFPISRPNLTFSTLTVSNMSPEDSSIYLCSVRDRGNQPQHFGDGTRLSIL.

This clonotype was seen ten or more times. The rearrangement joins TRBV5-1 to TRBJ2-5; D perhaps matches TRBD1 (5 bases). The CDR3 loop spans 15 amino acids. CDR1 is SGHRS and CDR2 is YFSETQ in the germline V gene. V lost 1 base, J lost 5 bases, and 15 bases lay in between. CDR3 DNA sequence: TGCGCCAGCAGCTTGACAGGACAAGGCGCTGAGACCCAGTACTTC. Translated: CASSLTGQGAETQYF.